These 27 T cell receptor beta chains came from one sample sequenced in a study of cytomegalovirus exposure and HLA in healthy donors. The data were produced by immunoSEQ multiplex PCR, yet TCRdb's version contains in-frame clones alone and is incomplete. The sample records roughly 300,000 clones, approximately 88% being singletons. Input material: PBMCs. These TCRs come from a woman aged 18-35 years in good health and CMV-seronegative.

J is TRBJ2-7 and V is TRBV14, with 13 bases identical to TRBD2. The CDR3 is made up of 15 amino acids. Germline assignment: CDR1 SGHDN and CDR2 FVKESK. V lost 5 bases, J lost 3 bases, and 4 bases stayed unmatched. The CDR3 reads CASSWTSGGYYEQYF. CDR3 in DNA: TGTGCCAGCAGCTGGACTAGCGGGGGTTACTACGAGCAGTACTTC. Based on the CDR3 plus reference TRBV14 and TRBJ2-7, the full variable domain is EAGVTQFPSHSVIEKGQTVTLRCDPISGHDNLYWYRRVMGKEIKFLLHFVKESKQDESGMPNNRFLAERTGGTYSTLKVQPAELEDSGVYFCASSWTSGGYYEQYFGPGTRLTVT.

This clone appeared a single time. The chain employs TRBV27 and TRBJ2-7; D might be TRBD1 (7 bases). The germline V and J ends were trimmed by 3 bases and 3 bases, with 12 bases remaining between them. The CDR3 runs 14 residues. Germline V gene sequence: CDR1 MNHEY, CDR2 SMNVEV (reference sequence). The CDR3 sequence is CASSFSGGLYEQYF. The CDR3 nucleotides are TGTGCCAGCAGTTTTTCAGGGGGACTCTACGAGCAGTACTTC.

The V gene is TRBV5-6, the J gene TRBJ1-1, with D possibly matching TRBD1 (6 bases). The CDR3 has 12 residues. The germline V gene has CDR1 SGHDT and CDR2 YYEEEE. Trimming pared 3 bases from V and 5 bases from J, leaving 8 bases between. CDR3 amino acids: CASSYDRTEAFF. The CDR3 DNA reads as TGTGCCAGCAGCTACGACAGGACTGAAGCTTTCTTT.

V and J are TRBV7-2 and TRBJ2-1; 7 bases agree with TRBD2. The CDR3 spans 14 residues. The trim removed 8 bases at V and 3 bases at J, leaving 7 bases unmatched. Germline CDR1 is SGHTA and CDR2 is FQGNSA. This CDR3 is CASWGRGFYNEQFF. CDR3 DNA: TGTGCCAGCTGGGGGAGGGGCTTCTACAATGAGCAGTTCTTC.

The chain has TRBV7-2 and TRBJ2-7; the D gene is possibly TRBD2 (6 bases). Trimming took 0 bases from V and 3 from J, leaving 12 bases between them. This CDR3 is 15 amino acids long. Germline-derived CDR1 and CDR2 are SGHTA and FQGNSA. CDR3 amino acids: CASSLAEGLYYEQYF. DNA of the CDR3: TGTGCCAGCAGCTTAGCGGAGGGACTTTACTACGAGCAGTACTTC.

This rearrangement joins TRBV28 to TRBJ2-1; TRBD2 agrees at 14 bases. V lost 6 bases, J lost 8 bases, and 3 bases stayed unmatched. The V gene's germline CDR1 is MDHEN and CDR2 SYDVKM. The CDR3 runs to 14 residues. CDR3 amino acids: CASRGTSGSYEQFF. The CDR3 DNA is TGTGCCAGCAGAGGGACTAGCGGGAGCTATGAGCAGTTCTTC. The full variable domain, its missing parts supplied by reference TRBV28 and TRBJ2-1, is DVKVTQSSRYLVKRTGEKVFLECVQDMDHENMFWYRQDPGLGLRLIYFSYDVKMKEKGDIPEGYSVSREKKERFSLILESASTNQTSMYLCASRGTSGSYEQFFGPGTRLTVL.

With regard to this clone: Other DNA sequences in the same sample also yield this CDR3. The J gene is TRBJ2-7, the V gene TRBV27, with no clear D. V was cut by 6 bases and J by 0 bases, with 6 bases left in between. Germline values: CDR1 MNHEY, CDR2 SMNVEV (reference sequence). The CDR3 spans 12 residues. The CDR3 region has the DNA TGTGCCAGCAGCCCGAGCTCCTACGAGCAGTACTTC. Residues: CASSPSSYEQYF.

The gene calls are TRBV28 and TRBJ2-6; 7 bases fit TRBD1. The germline gives CDR1 MDHEN, CDR2 SYDVKM. This CDR3 comprises 17 residues. With 3 bases clipped from V and 0 bases from J, the junction kept 5 bases outside the gene matches. This CDR3 is CASSFTGALSGANVLTF. As DNA, the CDR3 is TGTGCCAGCAGTTTCACAGGGGCCCTCTCTGGGGCCAACGTCCTGACTTTC. Full variable domain (missing parts from reference TRBV28 and TRBJ2-6): DVKVTQSSRYLVKRTGEKVFLECVQDMDHENMFWYRQDPGLGLRLIYFSYDVKMKEKGDIPEGYSVSREKKERFSLILESASTNQTSMYLCASSFTGALSGANVLTFGAGSRLTVL.

The chain combines TRBV27 with TRBJ2-1; 10 nucleotides align to TRBD2. The CDR3 is 14 residues long. Germline lookup yields CDR1 MNHEY and CDR2 SMNVEV (reference sequence). The trim removed 6 bases at V and 7 bases at J, leaving 6 bases unmatched. DNA for the CDR3: TGTGCCAGCAGGCTAGCGGGAGAGTGGAATGAGCAGTTCTTC. Its translation is CASRLAGEWNEQFF.

The chain has TRBV5-1 and TRBJ2-2; maybe TRBD1 (6 bases). V was clipped by 6 bases and J by 0 bases, with 18 bases between them. From germline, CDR1 is SGHRS and CDR2 YFSETQ. This CDR3 has 17 residues. The CDR3: CASKGVLTAANTGELFF. The CDR3 DNA reads as TGCGCCAGCAAGGGGGTATTAACGGCTGCGAACACCGGGGAGCTGTTTTTT.

The V and J genes are TRBV7-6 and TRBJ2-7; the match to TRBD1 covers 9 bases. This CDR3 is 15 amino acids long. Germline CDR1 reads SGHVS; CDR2 reads FNYEAQ. V dropped 2 bases and J dropped 4; count of bases not matched to a gene: 6. Written as DNA, the CDR3 is TGTGCCAGCAGCTTAACCGGGACAGGGTCTTACGAGCAGTACTTC. Translating gives CASSLTGTGSYEQYF.

V and J are TRBV28 and TRBJ1-6; 7 positions match TRBD1. Trimming took 6 bases from V and 10 from J; bases not matched to a gene: 9. Germline V gene lookup returns CDR1 MDHEN and CDR2 SYDVKM. CDR3 size: 14 residues. The CDR3, as DNA: TGTGCCAGCAGAAGACAGGGTTTCGAATCACCCCTCCACTTT. Translated: CASRRQGFESPLHF.

The chain couples TRBV7-9 to TRBJ1-3, with unresolved D. This CDR3 has 14 amino acids. V was clipped by 6 bases and J by 0 bases, with 9 bases between them. Looked up from germline, CDR1 is SEHNR and CDR2 is FQNEAQ (reference sequence). Written as DNA, the CDR3 is TGTGCCAGCAGGACGGACTACTCTGGAAACACCATATATTTT. Encoded protein: CASRTDYSGNTIYF.

This clone was seen more than once but under ten times. This chain connects TRBV11-2 to TRBJ2-1, with TRBD1 matching 8 bases. The junction had 3 bases not matched to a gene; V was cut back by 5 bases and J by 0 bases. The CDR3 extends over 15 amino acids. Germline CDR1 and CDR2: SGHAT and FQNNGV. The CDR3 nucleotides read TGTGCCAGCAGCCCACAGGGGGGCTCCTACAATGAGCAGTTCTTC. It is translated as CASSPQGGSYNEQFF.

This chain links TRBV28 with TRBJ1-5; 8 bases line up with TRBD1. The CDR3 extends over 15 amino acids. After removal of 4 bases from V and 1 base from J, the junction contained 3 bases not matched to a gene. CDR1 MDHEN and CDR2 SYDVKM come from the germline V gene. The CDR3 reads CASSSTGGSNQPQHF. The CDR3 DNA reads TGTGCCAGCAGTTCCACAGGGGGGAGCAATCAGCCCCAGCATTTT.

The V and J genes are TRBV30 and TRBJ1-1; tentative D call: TRBD1 (6 bases). Trimming shortened V by 3 bases and J by 2 bases, and 10 bases separated the two germline ends. The CDR3 has 13 amino acids. Germline V lookup: CDR1 GTSNPN, CDR2 SVGIG (reference sequence). CDR3 nucleotides: TGTGCCTGGAGGGACAGCTATAACACTGAAGCTTTCTTT. Its protein is CAWRDSYNTEAFF.

The rearrangement uses TRBV28 and TRBJ2-6, with D possibly being TRBD1 (5 bases). Trimming took 4 bases from V and 2 from J, leaving 18 bases between them. The CDR3 length is 18 residues. Germline-derived CDR1 and CDR2 are MDHEN and SYDVKM. This chain's CDR3 is CASSSPKFDSPGANVLTF. The DNA for the CDR3 is TGTGCCAGCAGTTCCCCCAAATTCGACAGCCCTGGGGCCAACGTCCTGACTTTC.

This sequence joins TRBV2 and TRBJ2-4, with TRBD2 as a possible D gene (7 bases). This CDR3 region has 14 residues. Germline values: CDR1 SNHLY, CDR2 FYNNEI. V lost 8 bases to trimming and J lost 5 bases, with 16 bases between them. CDR3 in amino acids: CASGGAGVQNIQYF. The CDR3 nucleotides read TGTGCCAGCGGGGGGGCAGGGGTGCAAAACATTCAGTACTTC.

The chain carries TRBV28 and TRBJ1-5, with TRBD1 identical over 10 bases. Germline trimming cut 10 bases from V and 2 bases from J; bases unmatched to any gene: 11. Germline lookup yields CDR1 MDHEN and CDR2 SYDVKM. This CDR3 has 16 residues. DNA of the CDR3: TGTGCCACCCGTCTGGGTGGGACAGGGGGCAATCAGCCCCAGCATTTT. The encoded protein is CATRLGGTGGNQPQHF.

The chain couples TRBV5-1 to TRBJ2-3; weak D call: TRBD1 (6 bases). This CDR3 has 17 residues. Trimming pared 2 bases from V and 2 bases from J, leaving 18 bases between. Germline assignment: CDR1 SGHRS and CDR2 YFSETQ. The CDR3, as DNA: TGCGCCAGCAGCTTCGGGTACAGGACAGAGTACACAGATACGCAGTATTTT. This encodes CASSFGYRTEYTDTQYF.

V is TRBV28 and J is TRBJ1-4; 10 bases line up with TRBD1. Unmatched junction bases numbered 12, after V lost 8 bases and J lost 0 bases. Germline V gene lookup returns CDR1 MDHEN and CDR2 SYDVKM. This CDR3 is 18 amino acids long. The CDR3 DNA follows: TGTGCCAGCTCATTACCGGGACAGGGGTTAACAACTAATGAAAAACTGTTTTTT. Translation gives CASSLPGQGLTTNEKLFF.

The chain couples TRBV28 to TRBJ1-2, with D uncertain. Trimming removed 3 bases at V and 1 base at J, with 9 bases between. This CDR3 has 14 amino acids. CDR1 is MDHEN, CDR2 SYDVKM, per germline. DNA of the CDR3: TGTGCCAGCAGTTTGTCGCCCAGTAACTATGGCTACACCTTC. The encoded protein is CASSLSPSNYGYTF.

The genes are TRBV7-3 and TRBJ2-2; D might be TRBD2 (6 bases). Per germline, CDR1 SGHTA and CDR2 FQGTGA. The CDR3 is made up of 16 amino acids. V lost 5 bases to trimming and J lost 1 base, with 14 bases between them. The CDR3 sequence: CASSLLRGKNTGELFF. CDR3 nucleotide sequence: TGTGCCAGCAGCCTTTTGCGGGGAAAGAACACCGGGGAGCTGTTTTTT.

The V and J genes are TRBV18 and TRBJ2-1; D is possibly TRBD2 (6 bases). The CDR3 is 16 amino acids. Germline lookup yields CDR1 KGHSH and CDR2 LQKENI. The V gene lost 1 base and the J gene lost 9 bases, with 19 bases spanning the gap. The CDR3 loop is CASSPLSNRRGGEQFF. As DNA, the CDR3 is TGTGCCAGCTCACCACTCTCTAATCGCCGGGGAGGTGAGCAGTTCTTC.

V usage is TRBV5-4 and J usage is TRBJ2-3; D not certain. This CDR3 has 14 residues. Germline-derived CDR1 and CDR2 are SGHNT and YYREEE (reference sequence). Trimming left V 0 bases short and J 2 bases short, with 7 bases between. The CDR3 here is CASSLGHNTDTQYF. CDR3 nucleotides: TGTGCCAGCAGCTTGGGACACAACACAGATACGCAGTATTTT.

This clone was observed once. The genes are TRBV30 and TRBJ1-3, with D maybe TRBD1 (5 bases). This CDR3 spans 15 amino acids. Germline loops: CDR1 GTSNPN, CDR2 SVGIG (reference sequence). The ends were cut back, 5 bases at V and 4 bases at J, with 18 bases in the middle. The CDR3 protein is CAWAFINRNGNTIYF. CDR3 in DNA: TGTGCCTGGGCGTTCATCAACAGGAACGGAAACACCATATATTTT.

CDR3 sequence reads: CASSGWGQGRGYGYTF. CDR3 nucleotide sequence: TGTGCCAGCAGCGGGTGGGGACAGGGACGAGGCTATGGCTACACCTTC. The chain carries TRBV5-4 and TRBJ1-2; 9 bases line up with TRBD1. This CDR3 has 16 residues. CDR1 is SGHNT, CDR2 YYREEE, per germline (reference sequence). V gave up 4 bases and J gave up 4 bases; unmatched junction bases: 11.